The 21 T cell receptor beta chains below all came from one sample that was sequenced in a study of OX40 agonist ivuxolimab in advanced cancers. This table comes from immunoSEQ multiplex PCR, and its TCRdb copy is limited to in-frame clones, with some not included. The data show some 76,000 clones, with roughly 92% seen just once and 6.5% to 8.5% held by the top ten. The material was CD4+ or CD8+ T cells sorted from blood, obtained in a trial of the OX40 agonist ivuxolimab. Source of these receptors: an adult with an advanced solid tumor such as melanoma, head and neck, liver or kidney cancer.

The table lists this clone with a count of one. This CDR3 is also generated by other DNA sequences in the sample. The chain links TRBV9 to TRBJ1-1; a possible D gene is TRBD1 (6 bases). Germline V gene sequence: CDR1 SGDLS, CDR2 YYNGEE. V lost 0 bases and J 4 bases, leaving 10 bases between the germline ends. This CDR3 has 14 amino acids. The CDR3 DNA reads as TGTGCCAGCAGCGTAGGGGGGGCTGGCACTGAAGCTTTCTTT. Translated, it gives CASSVGGAGTEAFF.

The V and J genes are TRBV5-6 and TRBJ1-5; D gene uncertain. CDR1 SGHDT and CDR2 YYEEEE come from the germline V gene. This CDR3 contains 13 residues. Trimming removed 1 base from V and 2 bases from J, with 4 bases in between. This CDR3 reads CASSLLGNQPQHF. For the CDR3, the DNA is TGTGCCAGCAGCTTGTTGGGCAATCAGCCCCAGCATTTT.

V gene TRBV5-1 combines with J gene TRBJ1-2, with D hard to call. The CDR3 length is 16 residues. The germline gives CDR1 SGHRS, CDR2 YFSETQ. The V gene lost 0 bases and the J gene lost 1 base, with 13 bases spanning the gap. The CDR3 protein is CASSLEAGPFNYGYTF. The CDR3 DNA reads TGCGCCAGCAGCTTGGAGGCAGGCCCGTTTAACTATGGCTACACCTTC.

This sequence joins TRBV27 and TRBJ1-5, with D unclear. Germline V gene lookup returns CDR1 MNHEY and CDR2 SMNVEV (reference sequence). The V and J ends lost 6 bases and 1 base respectively, with 10 bases between them. This CDR3 has 14 residues. The CDR3 here is CASSRFKSNQPQHF. As DNA, the CDR3 is TGTGCCAGCAGCCGATTCAAGAGCAATCAGCCCCAGCATTTT.

The chain joins TRBV7-8 to TRBJ1-2, with a possible D match to TRBD1 (6 bases). Trimming left V 5 bases short and J 8 bases short, with 18 bases between. Germline CDR1 SGHVS, CDR2 FQNEAQ. This CDR3 spans 14 amino acids. The CDR3 protein is CASSPRMDSLGYTF. For the CDR3, the DNA is TGTGCCAGCAGCCCCCGAATGGACAGCCTCGGCTACACCTTC.

The chain uses TRBV6-1 and TRBJ2-2; TRBD1 might be the D (5 bases). Germline values: CDR1 MNHNS, CDR2 SASEGT. The CDR3 extends over 16 amino acids. Trimming removed 2 bases from V and 4 bases from J, with 14 bases in between. The CDR3: CASSERSGRGTGELFF. In DNA form, the CDR3 reads TGTGCCAGCAGTGAACGGTCCGGAAGGGGCACCGGGGAGCTGTTTTTT.

CDR3 sequence: CASSYSWGLRSYEQYF. The CDR3 nucleotides are TGTGCCAGCAGTTACTCGTGGGGGCTCAGATCCTACGAGCAGTACTTC. The rearrangement joins TRBV6-5 to TRBJ2-7; perhaps TRBD1 as D (6 bases). The CDR3 sequence is 16 residues long. Germline V CDR1 and CDR2: MNHEY, SVGAGI. V lost 0 bases, J lost 1 base, and 13 bases lay in between.

The V call is TRBV7-9, the J call TRBJ2-7; 8 nucleotides match TRBD1. Germline V gene lookup returns CDR1 SEHNR and CDR2 FQNEAQ (reference sequence). The CDR3 sequence is 15 residues long. V was clipped by 5 bases and J by 2 bases; unmatched bases: 8. The CDR3, as DNA: TGTGCCAGCAGCCCTGGACAGGGTTGGCCCTACGAGCAGTACTTC. Residues: CASSPGQGWPYEQYF.

This chain connects TRBV9 to TRBJ1-1; D gene uncertain. The CDR3 runs 15 residues. The germline V gene has CDR1 SGDLS and CDR2 YYNGEE. Trimming pared 4 bases from V and 4 bases from J, leaving 17 bases between. The DNA of the CDR3 is TGTGCCAGCAGCCAGATGGGAGTTTTTCTCACTGAAGCTTTCTTT. Translating it yields CASSQMGVFLTEAFF. The complete variable domain, with remaining parts taken from reference TRBV9 and TRBJ1-1, reads DSGVTQTPKHLITATGQRVTLRCSPRSGDLSVYWYQQSLDQGLQFLIQYYNGEERAKGNILERFSAQQFPDLHSELNLSSLELGDSALYFCASSQMGVFLTEAFFGQGTRLTVV.

V is TRBV18 and J is TRBJ2-1; D is uncertain. V lost 0 bases and J 15 bases, leaving 15 bases between the germline ends. This CDR3 has 13 residues. The germline V gene has CDR1 KGHSH and CDR2 LQKENI. The CDR3 reads CASSPPIGFKLFF. The CDR3 bases are TGTGCCAGCTCACCACCGATCGGGTTCAAACTGTTCTTC.

The chain couples TRBV10-3 to TRBJ1-2; 12 bases map to TRBD1. V was pared by 7 bases and J by 4 bases, with 16 bases of the junction left unmatched. Germline-derived CDR1 and CDR2 are ENHRY and SYGVKD. The CDR3 spans 18 residues. CDR3 residues: CAITFVRDRGPRCYGYTF. CDR3 coding DNA: TGTGCCATCACCTTCGTCCGGGACAGGGGGCCTCGCTGCTATGGCTACACCTTC.

This clone was counted a single time. This rearrangement joins TRBV11-2 to TRBJ1-5; TRBD1 is a possible D gene (5 bases). The CDR3 totals 16 residues. Germline V CDR1 and CDR2: SGHAT, FQNNGV. Trimming pared 4 bases from V and 1 base from J, leaving 14 bases between. The CDR3 loop is CASSSRGNWSNQPQHF. In nucleotides, the CDR3 is TGTGCCAGCAGCTCACGGGGGAACTGGAGCAATCAGCCCCAGCATTTT.

The rearrangement links TRBV30 to TRBJ1-2, with 11 bases fitting TRBD1. This CDR3 spans 14 amino acids. Losses at the gene ends were 5 bases for V and 8 bases for J; bases not matched to a gene: 10. CDR1 and CDR2 (germline): GTSNPN, SVGIG (reference sequence). The DNA of the CDR3 is TGTGCCTGGGGGACAGGGGGAGAATTCCCCGGCTACACCTTC. It codes for CAWGTGGEFPGYTF.

The rearrangement joins TRBV4-1 to TRBJ2-7, with D possibly being TRBD2 (6 bases). Trimming cost V 4 bases and J 3 bases, with 13 bases left between them. The CDR3 extends over 14 amino acids. From germline, CDR1 is MGHRA and CDR2 YSYEKL. The CDR3 nucleotides are TGCGCCAGCAGCCCTACTGCTAGCGTCTACGAGCAGTACTTC. It encodes CASSPTASVYEQYF.

This clone has only a few counts. The chain carries TRBV7-9 and TRBJ2-1; perhaps TRBD2 as D (6 bases). The CDR3 consists of 15 residues. The germline V gene encodes CDR1 SEHNR and CDR2 FQNEAQ (reference sequence). V was clipped by 8 bases and J by 5 bases, with 19 bases between them. CDR3 DNA: TGTGCCAGCTCGTTTGGGGAGGCTAAAAACAATGAGCAGTTCTTC. This encodes CASSFGEAKNNEQFF.

The gene calls are TRBV6-4 and TRBJ2-7; the match to TRBD2 covers 8 bases. The CDR3 consists of 15 residues. The germline V gene has CDR1 MRHNA and CDR2 SNTAGT. V shed 6 bases and J 2 bases; nucleotides not matched to a gene: 9. The CDR3 nucleotides are TGTGCCAGCAGCCCCACGTCGGGAGGGACCTACGAGCAGTACTTC. This translates into CASSPTSGGTYEQYF.

The rearrangement links TRBV27 to TRBJ1-4, with a tentative D call TRBD1 (6 bases). Trimming pared 1 base from V and 8 bases from J, leaving 14 bases between. There are 15 residues in the CDR3. The V gene's germline CDR1 is MNHEY and CDR2 SMNVEV (reference sequence). The CDR3 loop reads CASSLYPNREEKLFF. For the CDR3, the DNA is TGTGCCAGCAGTTTATATCCTAACAGGGAAGAAAAACTGTTTTTT.

The chain carries TRBV28 and TRBJ2-3; 7 positions match TRBD2. CDR3 length: 14 amino acids. J lost 1 base, V lost 3 bases, and 1 base had no gene match. The V gene's germline CDR1 is MDHEN and CDR2 SYDVKM. The CDR3 sequence is CASSFLAGTDTQYF. As DNA, the CDR3 is TGTGCCAGCAGTTTCCTAGCGGGCACAGATACGCAGTATTTT.

The CDR3 protein is CASTRDGDAFF. CDR3 bases: TGTGCCAGCACTAGGGACGGCGATGCTTTCTTT. This chain links TRBV6-5 with TRBJ1-1; a possible D gene is TRBD1 (5 bases). V lost 7 bases, J lost 11 bases, and 14 bases lay in between. The CDR3 length is 11 residues. Germline V gives CDR1 MNHEY, CDR2 SVGAGI.

The V gene is TRBV6-5, the J gene TRBJ2-2; D gene ambiguous. Trimming took off 4 bases at V and 2 bases at J, with 2 bases between the two ends. This CDR3 is built from 12 residues. From germline, CDR1 is MNHEY and CDR2 SVGAGI. CDR3 bases: TGTGCCAGCAGTTCAAACACCGGGGAGCTGTTTTTT. This sequence encodes CASSSNTGELFF.

The chain is built from TRBV7-9 and TRBJ2-1; no definite D call. This CDR3 is 14 amino acids long. Germline lookup yields CDR1 SEHNR and CDR2 FQNEAQ (reference sequence). V lost 1 base, J lost 1 base, and 5 bases lay in between. The CDR3 loop is CASSLVRSYNEQFF. CDR3 coding DNA: TGTGCCAGCAGCTTAGTTAGGTCCTACAATGAGCAGTTCTTC. Full variable domain (missing parts from reference TRBV7-9 and TRBJ2-1): DTGVSQNPRHKITKRGQNVTFRCDPISEHNRLYWYRQTLGQGPEFLTYFQNEAQLEKSRLLSDRFSAERPKGSFSTLEIQRTEQGDSAMYLCASSLVRSYNEQFFGPGTRLTVL.